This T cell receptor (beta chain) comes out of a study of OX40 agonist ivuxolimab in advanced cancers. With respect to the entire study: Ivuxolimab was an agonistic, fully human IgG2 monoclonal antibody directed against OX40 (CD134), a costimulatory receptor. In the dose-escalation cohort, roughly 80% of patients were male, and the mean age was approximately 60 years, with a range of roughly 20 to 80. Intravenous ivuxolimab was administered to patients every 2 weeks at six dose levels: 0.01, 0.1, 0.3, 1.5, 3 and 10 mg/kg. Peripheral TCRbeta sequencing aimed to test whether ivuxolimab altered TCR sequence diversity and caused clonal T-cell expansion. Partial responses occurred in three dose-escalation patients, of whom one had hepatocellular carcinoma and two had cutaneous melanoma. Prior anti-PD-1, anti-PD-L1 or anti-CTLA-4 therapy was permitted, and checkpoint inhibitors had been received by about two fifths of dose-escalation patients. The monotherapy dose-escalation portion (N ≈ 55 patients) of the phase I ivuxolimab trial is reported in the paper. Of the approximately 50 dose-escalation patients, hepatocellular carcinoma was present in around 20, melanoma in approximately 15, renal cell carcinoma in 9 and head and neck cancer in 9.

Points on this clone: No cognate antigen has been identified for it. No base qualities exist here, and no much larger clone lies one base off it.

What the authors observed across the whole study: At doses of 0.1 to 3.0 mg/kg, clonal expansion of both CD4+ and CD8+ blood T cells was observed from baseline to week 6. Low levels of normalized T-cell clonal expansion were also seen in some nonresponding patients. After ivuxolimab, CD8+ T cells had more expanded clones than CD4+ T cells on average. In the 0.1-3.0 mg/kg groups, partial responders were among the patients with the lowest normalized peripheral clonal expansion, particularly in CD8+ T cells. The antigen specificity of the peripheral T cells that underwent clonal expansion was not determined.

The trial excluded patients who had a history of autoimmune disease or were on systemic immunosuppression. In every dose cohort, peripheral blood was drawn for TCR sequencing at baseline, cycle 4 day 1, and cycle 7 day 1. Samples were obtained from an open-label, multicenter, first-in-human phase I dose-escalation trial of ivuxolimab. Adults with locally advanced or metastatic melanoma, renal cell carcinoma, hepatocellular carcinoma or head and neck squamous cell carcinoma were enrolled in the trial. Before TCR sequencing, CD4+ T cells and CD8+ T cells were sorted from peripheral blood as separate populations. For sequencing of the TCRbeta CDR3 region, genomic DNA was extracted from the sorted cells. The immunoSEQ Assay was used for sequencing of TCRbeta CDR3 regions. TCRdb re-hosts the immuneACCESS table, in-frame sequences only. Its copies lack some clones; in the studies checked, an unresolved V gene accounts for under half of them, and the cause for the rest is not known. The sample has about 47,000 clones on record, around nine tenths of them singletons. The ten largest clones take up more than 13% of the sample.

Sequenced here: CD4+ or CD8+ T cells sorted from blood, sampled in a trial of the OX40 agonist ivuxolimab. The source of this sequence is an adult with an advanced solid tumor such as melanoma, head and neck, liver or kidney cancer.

This receptor carries the CDR3 CASRPLGGGSDEQFF. The base sequence is TGTGCCAGCAGGCCACTCGGAGGGGGGTCGGATGAGCAGTTCTTC. Rearrangement joined TRBV6-6 to TRBJ2-1, with the D gene tentatively TRBD1 or TRBD2, based on 6 matching bases in each. Reading from cysteine to phenylalanine, the CDR3 counts 15 amino acids. Kept here is only the CDR3 DNA, which spans 45 bases and is read in frame from base 1. Taken from the germline V gene (reference sequence), the CDR1 and CDR2 loops are MNHNY and SVGAGI. The V end loses 6 bases and the J end loses 8 bases, and a stretch of 20 bases separates them.